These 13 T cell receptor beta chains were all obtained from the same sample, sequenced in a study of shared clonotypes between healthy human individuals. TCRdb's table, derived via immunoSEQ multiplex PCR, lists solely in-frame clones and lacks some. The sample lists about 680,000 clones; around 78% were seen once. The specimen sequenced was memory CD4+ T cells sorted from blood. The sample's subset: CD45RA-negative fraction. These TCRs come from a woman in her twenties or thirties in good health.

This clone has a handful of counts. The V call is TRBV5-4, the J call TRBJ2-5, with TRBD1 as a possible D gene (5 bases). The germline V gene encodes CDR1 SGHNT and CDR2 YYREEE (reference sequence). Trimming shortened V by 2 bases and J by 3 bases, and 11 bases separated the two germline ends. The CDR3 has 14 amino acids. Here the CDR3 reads CASSFGAAKETQYF. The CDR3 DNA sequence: TGTGCCAGCAGCTTTGGGGCAGCTAAAGAGACCCAGTACTTC.

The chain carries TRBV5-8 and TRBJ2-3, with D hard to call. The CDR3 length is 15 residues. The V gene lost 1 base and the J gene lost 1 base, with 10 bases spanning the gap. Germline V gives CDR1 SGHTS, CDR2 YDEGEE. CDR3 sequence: CASSLISIGTDTQYF. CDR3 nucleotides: TGTGCCAGCAGCTTGATTTCTATTGGCACAGATACGCAGTATTTT.

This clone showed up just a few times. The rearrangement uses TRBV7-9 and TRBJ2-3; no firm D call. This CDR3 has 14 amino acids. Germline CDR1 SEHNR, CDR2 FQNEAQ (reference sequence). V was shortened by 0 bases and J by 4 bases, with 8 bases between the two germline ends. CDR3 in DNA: TGTGCCAGCAGCTTAGCACAAGGCGCAGATACGCAGTATTTT. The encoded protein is CASSLAQGADTQYF. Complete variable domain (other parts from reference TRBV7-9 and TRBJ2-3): DTGVSQNPRHKITKRGQNVTFRCDPISEHNRLYWYRQTLGQGPEFLTYFQNEAQLEKSRLLSDRFSAERPKGSFSTLEIQRTEQGDSAMYLCASSLAQGADTQYFGPGTRLTVL.

CDR3 coding DNA: TGTGCCAGCAGTTTAGTGTGGGCAGGGGGTAGGGAATACACCTTC. As protein: CASSLVWAGGREYTF. This chain joins TRBV28 and TRBJ1-2; 7 bases match TRBD1. The CDR3 has 15 residues. Germline CDR1 MDHEN, CDR2 SYDVKM. Trimming cost V 2 bases and J 11 bases; bases outside gene matches: 14.

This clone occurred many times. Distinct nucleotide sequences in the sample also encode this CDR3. The DNA for the CDR3 is TGCGCCAGCAGCTTGTCTAGCGGGAGTTACAATGAGCAGTTCTTC. It translates to CASSLSSGSYNEQFF. This chain joins TRBV5-1 and TRBJ2-1, with 10 bases lining up with TRBD2. The CDR3 loop spans 15 amino acids. Trimming at V came to 1 base and at J to 4 bases, leaving 2 bases not matched to a gene. In germline, CDR1 is SGHRS, CDR2 YFSETQ.

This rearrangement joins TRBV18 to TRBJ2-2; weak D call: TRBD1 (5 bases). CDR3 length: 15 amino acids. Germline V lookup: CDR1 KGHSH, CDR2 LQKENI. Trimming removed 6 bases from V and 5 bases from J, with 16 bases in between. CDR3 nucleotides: TGTGCCAGCTCCCTCCAGGGCTGGAAAACCGGGGAGCTGTTTTTT. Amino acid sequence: CASSLQGWKTGELFF. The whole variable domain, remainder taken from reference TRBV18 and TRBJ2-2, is NAGVMQNPRHLVRRRGQEARLRCSPMKGHSHVYWYRQLPEEGLKFMVYLQKENIIDESGMPKERFSAEFPKEGPSILRIQQVVRGDSAAYFCASSLQGWKTGELFFGEGSRLTVL.

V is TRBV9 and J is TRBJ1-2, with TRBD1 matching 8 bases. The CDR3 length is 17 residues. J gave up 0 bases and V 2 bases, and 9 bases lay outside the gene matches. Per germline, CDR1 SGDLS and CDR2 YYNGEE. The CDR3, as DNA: TGTGCCAGCAGCGTCCACCCAGTACAGGGGGCTAACTATGGCTACACCTTC. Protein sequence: CASSVHPVQGANYGYTF.

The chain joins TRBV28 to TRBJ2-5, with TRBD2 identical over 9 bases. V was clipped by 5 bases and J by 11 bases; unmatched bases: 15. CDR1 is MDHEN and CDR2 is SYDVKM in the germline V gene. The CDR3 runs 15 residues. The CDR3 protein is CASSPAGGPARSQYF. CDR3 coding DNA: TGTGCCAGCAGTCCAGCGGGGGGCCCCGCGCGTTCTCAGTACTTC.

In DNA form, the CDR3 reads TGTGCCAGCAGCTTCAGGGGTACTAATGAAAAACTGTTTTTT. It translates to CASSFRGTNEKLFF. The gene calls are TRBV7-2 and TRBJ1-4; a possible D gene is TRBD1 (6 bases). Germline values: CDR1 SGHTA, CDR2 FQGNSA. Trimming cost V 3 bases and J 2 bases, with 7 bases left between them. There are 14 residues in the CDR3.

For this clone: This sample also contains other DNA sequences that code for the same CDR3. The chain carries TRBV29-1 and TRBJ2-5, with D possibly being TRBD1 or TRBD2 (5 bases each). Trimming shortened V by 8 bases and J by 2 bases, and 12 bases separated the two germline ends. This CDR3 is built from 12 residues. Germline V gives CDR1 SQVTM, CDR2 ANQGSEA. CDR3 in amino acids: CSIIGGQETQYF. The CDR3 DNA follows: TGCAGCATAATTGGGGGTCAAGAGACCCAGTACTTC.

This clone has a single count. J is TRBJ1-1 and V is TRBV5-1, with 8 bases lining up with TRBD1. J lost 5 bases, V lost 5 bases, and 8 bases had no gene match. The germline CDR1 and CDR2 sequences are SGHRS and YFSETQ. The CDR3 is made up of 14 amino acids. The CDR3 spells CASSPGQESTEAFF. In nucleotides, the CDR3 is TGCGCCAGCAGTCCGGGACAGGAGTCGACTGAAGCTTTCTTT. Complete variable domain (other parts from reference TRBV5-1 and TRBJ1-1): KAGVTQTPRYLIKTRGQQVTLSCSPISGHRSVSWYQQTPGQGLQFLFEYFSETQRNKGNFPGRFSGRQFSNSRSEMNVSTLELGDSALYLCASSPGQESTEAFFGQGTRLTVV.

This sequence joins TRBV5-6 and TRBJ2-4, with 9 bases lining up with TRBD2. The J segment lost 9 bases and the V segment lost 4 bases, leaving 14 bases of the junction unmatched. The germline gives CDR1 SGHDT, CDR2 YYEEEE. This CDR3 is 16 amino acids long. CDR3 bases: TGTGCCAGCAGCCTGAAGGCGGGACTAGCTCTTTCCATTCAGTACTTC. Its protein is CASSLKAGLALSIQYF.

The CDR3 nucleotides are TGTGCCAGCAGCCAACAGGGGGCGCATGGCTACACCTTC. Its translation is CASSQQGAHGYTF. The chain links TRBV6-5 to TRBJ1-2; the match to TRBD1 covers 9 bases. V trimming: 6 bases; J trimming: 6 bases; junction bases outside the gene matches: 5. Germline CDR1 is MNHEY and CDR2 is SVGAGI. There are 13 residues in the CDR3.